The present T cell receptor (beta chain) was sequenced within a study of OX40 agonist ivuxolimab in advanced cancers. Measured with immunoSEQ multiplex PCR; TCRdb has only the in-frame clones, and not every one. The sample shows 55,000 to 65,000 clones, less than 85% of them seen only once. CDR1 and CDR2 (germline): SGHTA, FQGNSA. V lost 8 bases to trimming and J lost 0 bases, with 13 bases between them. The CDR3 has 14 amino acids. Sequenced here: CD4+ or CD8+ T cells sorted from blood, sampled in a trial of the OX40 agonist ivuxolimab. The chain links TRBV7-2 to TRBJ1-1; the D is unclear. The receptor was derived from an adult with an advanced solid tumor such as melanoma, head and neck, liver or kidney cancer. CDR3 bases: TGTGCCAGCCGAGCAACAGTAATGAACACTGAAGCTTTCTTT. Translation: CASRATVMNTEAFF.